The 7 T cell receptor beta chains in this list originate from one sample, sequenced in a study of CD8 T cells in ankylosing spondylitis. From the 5' RACE reads, TCRdb called clonotypes with MiXCR, one entry per CDR3 protein. Altogether under 300,000 distinct CDR3 sequences are present, 18% being singletons, with the ten largest covering under 40%. The sample was blood, either unsorted or a sorted T cell fraction (not recorded which). The receptors shown here come from a male donor with ankylosing spondylitis or in good health (not recorded which).

There are a few counts of this clonotype. The chain couples TRBV4-1 to TRBJ2-1, with 9 bases matching TRBD2. Germline CDR1 and CDR2: MGHRA and YSYEKL. With 3 bases clipped from V and 0 bases from J, the junction kept 3 bases outside the gene matches. The CDR3 extends over 16 amino acids. The chain's CDR3 is CASSQGTSNSYNEQFF. The CDR3 DNA sequence: TGCGCCAGCAGCCAGGGGACTAGCAACTCCTACAATGAGCAGTTCTTC.

This clonotype has a handful of counts. The chain uses TRBV20-1 and TRBJ2-3; 12 bases match TRBD2. Trimming at V came to 6 bases and at J to 4 bases, leaving 5 bases not matched to a gene. Germline assignment: CDR1 DFQATT and CDR2 SNEGSKA (reference sequence). There are 14 residues in the CDR3. CDR3 in DNA: TGCAGTGCCGCGACTAGCGGGAGACCAGATACGCAGTATTTT. It translates to CSAATSGRPDTQYF.

This clonotype was observed at least ten times. The V gene is TRBV9, the J gene TRBJ2-3; D is perhaps TRBD2 (6 bases). The CDR3 has 14 amino acids. Trimming stripped 0 bases from V and 2 bases from J, with 7 bases between. Per germline, CDR1 SGDLS and CDR2 YYNGEE. Here the CDR3 DNA reads TGTGCCAGCAGCGTAGGCGGGGACACAGATACGCAGTATTTT. This encodes CASSVGGDTDTQYF. The complete variable domain, with remaining parts taken from reference TRBV9 and TRBJ2-3, reads DSGVTQTPKHLITATGQRVTLRCSPRSGDLSVYWYQQSLDQGLQFLIQYYNGEERAKGNILERFSAQQFPDLHSELNLSSLELGDSALYFCASSVGGDTDTQYFGPGTRLTVL.

This clonotype was seen at least ten times. The genes are TRBV4-2 and TRBJ2-1; a weak D match, TRBD2 (5 bases). The germline V and J ends were trimmed by 0 bases and 7 bases, with 13 bases remaining between them. CDR1 and CDR2 (germline): LGHNA, YNFKEQ. The CDR3 covers 15 residues. The CDR3 sequence is CASSQDRLAWNEQFF. DNA of the CDR3: TGTGCCAGCAGCCAAGATCGGCTAGCCTGGAATGAGCAGTTCTTC.

The CDR3: CASSYRVHNEQFF. The DNA of the CDR3 is TGTGCCAGCAGTTATAGGGTCCACAATGAGCAGTTCTTC. The chain has TRBV6-5 and TRBJ2-1; no clear D. This CDR3 is 13 amino acids long. Germline V gives CDR1 MNHEY, CDR2 SVGAGI. Trimming cost V 3 bases and J 5 bases, with 8 bases left between them.

This clonotype was seen a handful of times. V usage is TRBV12-3 or TRBV12-4 and J usage is TRBJ2-5, with a weak D call TRBD1 (6 bases). The CDR3 contains 16 residues. The ends were cut back, 4 bases at V and 2 bases at J, with 17 bases in the middle. CDR3 region: CASSSRQAYDQETQYF. The CDR3 DNA follows: TGTGCCAGCAGTTCGAGACAGGCCTATGATCAAGAGACCCAGTACTTC.

This clonotype was recorded a few times. The chain has TRBV20-1 and TRBJ1-5, with 8 nucleotides matching TRBD1. Germline V gene lookup returns CDR1 DFQATT and CDR2 SNEGSKA (reference sequence). The V and J ends lost 1 base and 1 base, in that order; junction bases with no gene match: 6. There are 16 residues in the CDR3. CDR3 bases: TGCAGTGCTAGAGGGCAGGGGGCCCTGAGCAATCAGCCCCAGCATTTT. It encodes CSARGQGALSNQPQHF.